The 19 T cell receptor beta chains below all came from one sample that was sequenced in a study of cytomegalovirus exposure and HLA in healthy donors. The PCR employed 60 Vbeta primers together with 13 Jbeta primers. Sequencing used immunoSEQ multiplex PCR; TCRdb keeps in-frame clones, though not all of them. The sample includes over 50,000 clones, about 80% of them seen just once. Material: PBMCs. These receptors originate from a man between 35 and 55 years old in good health and CMV-seronegative.

The V and J genes are TRBV5-4 and TRBJ2-3, with 15 bases matching TRBD2. V trimming: 4 bases; J trimming: 3 bases; junction bases outside the gene matches: 12. The germline CDR1 and CDR2 sequences are SGHNT and YYREEE (reference sequence). The CDR3 has 19 residues. CDR3 loop: CASSPGLAGGHVITDTQYF. The CDR3 DNA follows: TGTGCCAGCAGCCCGGGACTAGCGGGGGGTCACGTGATTACAGATACGCAGTATTTT. Full variable domain (rest looked up from reference TRBV5-4 and TRBJ2-3): ETGVTQSPTHLIKTRGQQVTLRCSSQSGHNTVSWYQQALGQGPQFIFQYYREEENGRGNFPPRFSGLQFPNYSSELNVNALELDDSALYLCASSPGLAGGHVITDTQYFGPGTRLTVL.

This chain joins TRBV5-6 and TRBJ1-2, with 10 bases aligning to TRBD1. The CDR3 runs to 13 residues. With V trimmed by 4 bases and J by 3 bases, 0 bases remained unmatched. Germline CDR1 is SGHDT and CDR2 is YYEEEE. CDR3 nucleotide sequence: TGTGCCAGCAGCGGGACAGGGGACTATGGCTACACCTTC. It encodes CASSGTGDYGYTF.

The V call is TRBV4-3, the J call TRBJ2-7, with 11 bases matching TRBD1. The CDR3 is made up of 16 amino acids. CDR1 and CDR2 (germline): LGHNA, YSLEER. J lost 3 bases, V lost 4 bases, and 8 bases had no gene match. The CDR3 reads CASSLQAGTGGYEQYF. The CDR3 bases are TGCGCCAGCAGCCTCCAGGCCGGGACAGGGGGCTACGAGCAGTACTTC.

This clone was seen only once. The sample holds other DNA sequences that translate to the same CDR3. The chain combines TRBV30 with TRBJ2-1; maybe TRBD2 (5 bases). V was clipped by 5 bases and J by 7 bases, with 9 bases between them. Looked up from germline, CDR1 is GTSNPN and CDR2 is SVGIG (reference sequence). This CDR3 spans 11 amino acids. The CDR3 DNA reads TGTGCCTGGGGAGGTAGGAATGAGCAGTTCTTC. Translating gives CAWGGRNEQFF.

This rearrangement joins TRBV5-4 to TRBJ2-7; 8 positions match TRBD2. The CDR3 sequence is 13 residues long. CDR1 and CDR2 (germline): SGHNT, YYREEE (reference sequence). The J segment lost 3 bases and the V segment lost 4 bases, leaving 3 bases of the junction unmatched. The CDR3 spells CASSMGLDYEQYF. CDR3 nucleotides: TGTGCCAGCAGCATGGGACTAGACTACGAGCAGTACTTC.

This chain joins TRBV4-3 and TRBJ1-1, with D possibly being TRBD1 (6 bases). The V end lost 1 base, the J end lost 3 bases, and 9 bases lay between the germline ends. The V gene's germline CDR1 is LGHNA and CDR2 YSLEER. There are 14 residues in the CDR3. The CDR3 nucleotides are TGCGCCAGCAGCCAAGGGGCAGGGGACACTGAAGCTTTCTTT. Its translation: CASSQGAGDTEAFF.

The chain uses TRBV28 and TRBJ1-5; TRBD1 matches at 10 bases. Germline V gene lookup returns CDR1 MDHEN and CDR2 SYDVKM. The V gene end was trimmed by 5 bases and the J gene end by 3 bases; junction bases not matched to a gene: 10. The length of the CDR3 is 17 residues. CDR3 protein: CASSTLTGGRLNQPQHF. The CDR3, as DNA: TGTGCCAGCAGTACACTGACAGGGGGCCGCCTCAATCAGCCCCAGCATTTT.

This rearrangement joins TRBV10-2 to TRBJ1-2; D may be TRBD1 (6 bases). This CDR3 is 15 amino acids long. CDR1 and CDR2 from the germline V gene are WSHSY and SAAADI. Between the trimmed V and J ends, which lost 6 bases and 0 bases, there was a span of 14 bases. CDR3 coding DNA: TGCGCCAGCAGGACGTTGGACAGCTCTAACTATGGCTACACCTTC. As protein: CASRTLDSSNYGYTF.

CDR3 DNA sequence: TGTGCCAGTACCGCCGGGACAGGGGCCAGGCCCCAGCATTTT. Protein product: CASTAGTGARPQHF. This chain links TRBV19 with TRBJ1-5; TRBD1 matches 10 bases. With 7 bases clipped from V and 9 bases from J, the junction kept 9 bases outside the gene matches. The CDR3 runs to 14 residues. Germline V lookup: CDR1 LNHDA, CDR2 SQIVND (reference sequence).

This clone has only a few counts. The CDR3 reads CASRGQVATEAFF. CDR3 in DNA: TGTGCCAGCAGGGGACAGGTAGCCACTGAAGCTTTCTTT. This chain uses TRBV6-5 with TRBJ1-1; TRBD1 matches at 8 bases. The V segment lost 6 bases and the J segment 4 bases; nucleotides outside the gene matches: 4. The germline gives CDR1 MNHEY, CDR2 SVGAGI. The CDR3 has 13 residues.

In this sample, this clone turned up a few times. This chain joins TRBV7-2 and TRBJ2-4; possible D gene TRBD2, 5 bases. Trimming cost V 0 bases and J 8 bases, with 8 bases left between them. This CDR3 is built from 13 residues. The V gene's germline CDR1 is SGHTA and CDR2 FQGNSA. CDR3 coding DNA: TGTGCCAGCAGCTTAGCGAGGGTGGACATTCAGTACTTC. Translating gives CASSLARVDIQYF.

The rearrangement joins TRBV7-3 to TRBJ2-5; the match to TRBD2 covers 10 bases. Germline-derived CDR1 and CDR2 are SGHTA and FQGTGA. CDR3 length: 16 amino acids. The J segment lost 5 bases and the V segment lost 2 bases, leaving 8 bases of the junction unmatched. The DNA of the CDR3 is TGTGCCAGCAGCTTACGAGCGGGGGGGCTAGGGGAGACCCAGTACTTC. Its protein product is CASSLRAGGLGETQYF. The variable domain in full, with the rest retrieved from reference TRBV7-3 and TRBJ2-5, is GAGVSQTPSNKVTEKGKYVELRCDPISGHTALYWYRQSLGQGPEFLIYFQGTGAADDSGLPNDRFFAVRPEGSVSTLKIQRTERGDSAVYLCASSLRAGGLGETQYFGPGTRLLVL.

This clone appeared a few times. The J gene is TRBJ2-4, the V gene TRBV6-1, with a tentative D call TRBD2 (5 bases). The CDR3 has 12 residues. Germline CDR1 reads MNHNS; CDR2 reads SASEGT. Trimming stripped 5 bases from V and 9 bases from J, with 11 bases between. Written as DNA, the CDR3 is TGTGCCAGCAGTTTCCGGGGATCCATTCAGTACTTC. Protein: CASSFRGSIQYF.

V gene TRBV30 combines with J gene TRBJ1-3; D is possibly TRBD1 (5 bases). The CDR3 sequence is 14 residues long. Germline-derived CDR1 and CDR2 are GTSNPN and SVGIG (reference sequence). Trimming shortened V by 0 bases and J by 0 bases, and 6 bases separated the two germline ends. The CDR3, as DNA: TGTGCCTGGAGTGTAGGGGACTCTGGAAACACCATATATTTT. Its translation: CAWSVGDSGNTIYF.

The rearrangement uses TRBV9 and TRBJ2-5, with TRBD1 matching over 7 bases. Germline V gene sequence: CDR1 SGDLS, CDR2 YYNGEE. Trimming cost V 0 bases and J 4 bases; bases outside gene matches: 3. The CDR3 is 14 amino acids. The CDR3 here is CASSVAAGGETQYF. Written as DNA, the CDR3 is TGTGCCAGCAGCGTAGCGGCAGGGGGAGAGACCCAGTACTTC.

This sequence joins TRBV10-3 and TRBJ1-6, with TRBD1 matching 7 bases. The CDR3 length is 15 residues. Per the germline V gene, CDR1 is ENHRY and CDR2 is SYGVKD. Unmatched junction bases numbered 9, after V lost 3 bases and J lost 10 bases. As DNA, the CDR3 is TGTGCCATCAGTGAAAACAGGGGTACGGGATCACCCCTCCACTTT. Translation gives CAISENRGTGSPLHF.

The chain employs TRBV7-9 and TRBJ1-3, with D maybe TRBD1 (6 bases). Germline CDR1 reads SEHNR; CDR2 reads FQNEAQ (reference sequence). Trimming pared 5 bases from V and 4 bases from J, leaving 21 bases between. The CDR3 runs to 17 residues. CDR3 sequence: CASSKDHAGTQGNTIYF. CDR3 DNA: TGTGCCAGCAGCAAGGACCACGCCGGGACACAGGGAAACACCATATATTTT.

This chain joins TRBV5-1 and TRBJ2-5; TRBD2 might be the D (5 bases). Germline V gives CDR1 SGHRS, CDR2 YFSETQ. This CDR3 contains 13 residues. V lost 3 bases to trimming and J lost 7 bases, with 13 bases between them. The CDR3 spells CASSSWVEGTQYF. The CDR3 nucleotides read TGCGCCAGCAGCTCCTGGGTAGAGGGGACCCAGTACTTC.

The CDR3 DNA reads as TGTGCCAGCAGCTCGGGACTGAGCTCTGGAAACACCATATATTTT. Its translation is CASSSGLSSGNTIYF. V is TRBV7-8 and J is TRBJ1-3, with D tentatively TRBD1 (5 bases). Germline V CDR1 and CDR2: SGHVS, FQNEAQ. The CDR3 has 15 residues. Trimming shortened V by 4 bases and J by 0 bases, and 10 bases separated the two germline ends.